A selection of T cell receptor beta chains follows, all from one sample in a study of shared clonotypes between healthy human individuals. Sequencing was performed with immunoSEQ multiplex PCR; in TCRdb, only in-frame clones are kept and a portion is missing. The data show millions of clones, roughly 92% seen once. Sample: naive CD4+ T cells sorted from blood. Every receptor here comes from a man between 18 and 35 years old in good health. The CDR3 runs from the conserved cysteine through the conserved F or W. The D gene is left open where the match is weak. Rows give clone size only sometimes, using once, few, many, or a class for an expanded clone.

TRBD2 | NA | TRBJ2-3 | TRBV6-1 | TGTGCCAGTAGAAATCTCCGGGAGGTCGCAGATACGCAGTATTTT | CASRNLREVADTQYF
TRBD2 | NA | TRBJ2-7 | TRBV7-9 | TGTGCCAGCAGCCGGGACTACGGAGAGCAGTACTTC | CASSRDYGEQYF
NA | NA | TRBJ2-1 | TRBV2 | TGTGCCAGCATCCCTAGACTACTTACCGACAATGAGCAGTTCTTC | CASIPRLLTDNEQFF
TRBD1 | NA | TRBJ2-7 | TRBV5-4 | TGTGCCAGCAGCCTATGGGACAGGGAAAACTACGAGCAGTACTTC | CASSLWDRENYEQYF
NA | NA | TRBJ1-1 | TRBV28 | TGTGCCAGCAGTTTATTATCCAGGGGTTACACTGAAGCTTTCTTT | CASSLLSRGYTEAFF
TRBD1 | NA | TRBJ2-7 | TRBV10-3 | TGTGCCATTCGGACAGGCCCCTACGAGCAGTACTTC | CAIRTGPYEQYF
NA | NA | TRBJ1-6 | TRBV19 | TGTGCCAGTAGTACAGGGACGAGCCCGAATTCACCCCTCCACTTT | CASSTGTSPNSPLHF
NA | NA | TRBJ1-5 | TRBV6-5 | TGTGCCAGCAGTTACTCGGAGAGTTCGGCCCAGCATTTT | CASSYSESSAQHF
TRBD1 | NA | TRBJ1-1 | TRBV5-6 | TGTGCCAGCAGCTTCACAGGGGCGAACACTGAAGCTTTCTTT | CASSFTGANTEAFF
TRBD2 | NA | TRBJ2-2 | TRBV5-1 | TGCGCCAGCAGCGAAAGGACTAGCATCACCGGGGAGCTGTTTTTT | CASSERTSITGELFF
NA | NA | TRBJ2-7 | TRBV6-1 | TGTGCCAGCAGTGATCTCAACGAGCAGTACTTC | CASSDLNEQYF
TRBD2 | once | TRBJ2-1 | TRBV18 | TGTGCCAGCTCCCGTTCGCTAGCGGACTACAATGAGCAGTTCTTC | CASSRSLADYNEQFF
NA | NA | TRBJ2-5 | TRBV18 | TGTGCCAGCTCACCAATTTCGGTGAGGGGAGAGACCCAGTACTTC | CASSPISVRGETQYF
NA | NA | TRBJ2-7 | TRBV18 | TGTGCCAGCTCACCCGCCCTAGCTCAGGCCTACGAGCAGTACTTC | CASSPALAQAYEQYF
NA | NA | TRBJ1-4 | TRBV18 | TGTGCCAGCTCCTTGTCCCCGCAGGCAACTAATGAAAAACTGTTTTTT | CASSLSPQATNEKLFF
NA | NA | TRBJ1-5 | TRBV25-1 | TGTGCCAGCAGTGGAAGTGGACCCAACGCCCAGCCCCAGCATTTT | CASSGSGPNAQPQHF
TRBD2 | NA | TRBJ2-5 | TRBV7-2 | TGTGCCAGCAGCGCCAGACTAGCGGGAGGCACTGAACTTAGGGAGACCCAGTACTTC | CASSARLAGGTELRETQYF
TRBD1 | once | TRBJ1-2 | TRBV5-1 | TGCGCCAGCAGCTTCCCTCCGGGACAGGGGACGGAGGGCTACACCTTC | CASSFPPGQGTEGYTF
NA | NA | TRBJ2-7 | TRBV6-5 | TGTGCCAGCAGTTACGTCCTGGGAGTTAACTACGAGCAGTACTTC | CASSYVLGVNYEQYF
NA | few | TRBJ1-1 | TRBV6-1 | TGTGCCTGCCGAAGGGGGGACACTGAAGCTTTCTTT | CACRRGDTEAFF
NA | NA | TRBJ1-5 | TRBV19 | TGTGCCAGTAGTGACAGTATCAATCAGCCCCAGCATTTT | CASSDSINQPQHF
NA | NA | TRBJ2-4 | TRBV10-2 | TGCGCCAGCAGTGCTTCTAGCGACAACATTCAGTACTTC | CASSASSDNIQYF
NA | few | TRBJ1-5 | TRBV5-6 | TGTGCCAGCAGCTTGGCCCGGGTTCAGCCCCAGCATTTT | CASSLARVQPQHF
NA | NA | TRBJ2-7 | TRBV2 | TGTGCCACCAAAATGAGCTCCTACGAGCAGTACTTC | CATKMSSYEQYF
NA | NA | TRBJ2-7 | TRBV11-3 | TGTGCCAGCAGCTTAATGTCAGGGGGGGTCTACGAGCAGTACTTC | CASSLMSGGVYEQYF
TRBD1 | NA | TRBJ2-5 | TRBV30 | TGTGCCTGGAGTTGGGACAGCCAAGAGACCCAGTACTTC | CAWSWDSQETQYF
NA | few | TRBJ1-5 | TRBV7-7 | TGTGCTAGCAGCTCGGACACTCAGCCCCAGCATTTT | CASSSDTQPQHF
NA | few | TRBJ1-5 | TRBV5-1 | TGCGCCAGCAGCTTGGGGGAGAATCAGCCCCAGCATTTT | CASSLGENQPQHF
TRBD1 | NA | TRBJ1-2 | TRBV7-2 | TGTGCCAGCAGCTTAGAATCAGGGGGTGGTGGCTACACCTTC | CASSLESGGGGYTF
NA | NA | TRBJ2-2 | TRBV18 | TGTGCCAGCTCACCACCGGAGGGGAGAAACACCGGGGAGCTGTTTTTT | CASSPPEGRNTGELFF
NA | NA | TRBJ2-5 | TRBV19 | TGTGCCAGTAGCACGACAGGTTACCAAGAGACCCAGTACTTC | CASSTTGYQETQYF
NA | NA | TRBJ1-5 | TRBV6-5 | TGTGCCAGCAGTCAGACTGGCTCCAATCAGCCCCAGCATTTT | CASSQTGSNQPQHF
NA | NA | TRBJ1-1 | TRBV6-5 | TGTGCCATATGGGACATCCTTCCCACTGAAGCTTTCTTT | CAIWDILPTEAFF
TRBD2 | NA | TRBJ2-7 | TRBV6-5 | TGTGCCAGCAGTTTAGTGAGCGGGAGGGCCAACGAGCAGTACTTC | CASSLVSGRANEQYF
NA | NA | TRBJ2-7 | TRBV5-5 | TGTGCCAGCAGCTTAAAGGGACACGAGCAGTACTTC | CASSLKGHEQYF
NA | NA | TRBJ2-5 | TRBV7-2 | TGTGCCAGCAGCTTAGTTGGTGGCGAGACCCAGTACTTC | CASSLVGGETQYF
TRBD1 | once | TRBJ2-7 | TRBV2 | TGTGCCAGCAGTAGGAGTCACGGGACAGTTACCCACGAGCAGTACTTC | CASSRSHGTVTHEQYF
TRBD2 | NA | TRBJ2-1 | TRBV11-2 | TGTGCCAGCAGCTTTATAGCGGGCTCCCATGAGCAGTTCTTC | CASSFIAGSHEQFF
NA | NA | TRBJ2-7 | TRBV20-1 | TGCAGTGCTAGTCAACTAGAGTGGCAGTACTTC | CSASQLEWQYF
NA | NA | TRBJ1-2 | TRBV6-6 | TGTGCCAGCAGTTACCCAGCGCGGGGGGAGGGTGATCCCTACACCTTC | CASSYPARGEGDPYTF
TRBD1 | NA | TRBJ1-1 | TRBV30 | TGTGCCTGGAGTGTACAGCTGGGACAGGGGAGCACTGAAGCTTTCTTT | CAWSVQLGQGSTEAFF
NA | NA | TRBJ2-1 | TRBV30 | TGTGCCTGGAGTGTATCTACTGGAACTGAGCAGTTCTTC | CAWSVSTGTEQFF
TRBD2 | NA | TRBJ2-7 | TRBV5-1 | TGCGCCAGCAGGAGACTAGCGGGAGGGATCCCCTACGAGCAGTACTTC | CASRRLAGGIPYEQYF
NA | NA | TRBJ2-7 | TRBV29-1 | TGCAGCGTTGACTTACAGGGCAACGAGCAGTACTTC | CSVDLQGNEQYF
TRBD1 | NA | TRBJ1-6 | TRBV5-4 | TGTGCCAGCAGCTTTCCCGGGACAGGGGATTCGCCCCTCCACTTT | CASSFPGTGDSPLHF
NA | NA | TRBJ1-4 | TRBV4-1 | TGCGCCAGCAGCCAGCTCTTCATCGAAAAACTGTTTTTT | CASSQLFIEKLFF
NA | NA | TRBJ2-6 | TRBV15 | TGTGCCACCAGCATCTCTGGGGCCAACGTCCTGACTTTC | CATSISGANVLTF
NA | few | TRBJ1-5 | TRBV5-1 | TGCGCCAGCAGCCCGGGCCGGAATCAGCCCCAGCATTTT | CASSPGRNQPQHF
NA | NA | TRBJ1-5 | TRBV7-9 | TGTGCCAGCAGTAGGGTAAGCAATCAGCCCCAGCATTTT | CASSRVSNQPQHF
TRBD1 | NA | TRBJ1-1 | TRBV10-2 | TGCGCCAGCAGCTCTTTCGGGACAGGGGGCCACACTGAAGCTTTCTTT | CASSSFGTGGHTEAFF
NA | NA | TRBJ2-2 | TRBV7-9 | TGTGCCAGCAGCCCAGACACACATCGCGGCGGGGAGCTGTTTTTT | CASSPDTHRGGELFF
NA | NA | TRBJ2-7 | TRBV19 | TGTGCCAGTAGTTCGGCAGGGGTCTCCGGGTACGAGCAGTACTTC | CASSSAGVSGYEQYF
TRBD2 | NA | TRBJ2-5 | TRBV7-9 | TGTGCCAGCAGCTCAACTAGCGGGGAAGAGACCCAGTACTTC | CASSSTSGEETQYF
NA | NA | TRBJ1-1 | TRBV23-1 | TGCGCCCCCGGCATTACTGAAGCTTTCTTT | CAPGITEAFF
TRBD1 | NA | TRBJ2-1 | TRBV7-9 | TGTGCCAGCAGCGCGGGGACAGGGGGTAATAATGAGCAGTTCTTC | CASSAGTGGNNEQFF
NA | NA | TRBJ2-7 | TRBV6-1 | TGTGCCAGCAGCGTAAGGGGGACGGGGCCCTACGAGCAGTACTTC | CASSVRGTGPYEQYF
TRBD1 | once | TRBJ2-4 | TRBV6-5 | TGTGCCAGCAGACGACAGGGGGCTGGCATTCAGTACTTC | CASRRQGAGIQYF
NA | NA | TRBJ2-3 | TRBV13 | TGTGCCAGCAGCGTCTACGTTGCGGGGCTTAGCACAGATACGCAGTATTTT | CASSVYVAGLSTDTQYF